Below, 19 T cell receptor beta chains from the same sample are listed, as sequenced in a study of T cell repertoires in cytomegalovirus infection. MiXCR was run by TCRdb on the reads, yielding one entry per CDR3 protein. The profile shows hundreds of thousands of distinct CDR3 sequences, about a sixth of them singletons. Sequencing input: PBMCs. These receptors all come from a human donor in good health (CMV status not recorded). Some clones in this sample may be carry-over from other donors' samples.

The V call is TRBV15, the J call TRBJ2-7; 7 bases align to TRBD2. There are 15 residues in the CDR3. The V gene end was trimmed by 6 bases and the J gene end by 2 bases; junction bases not matched to a gene: 10. Per the germline V gene, CDR1 is LNHNV and CDR2 is YYDKDF (reference sequence). The chain's CDR3 is CATSYPASGTYEQYF. The DNA of the CDR3 is TGTGCCACCAGTTATCCGGCTAGCGGTACCTACGAGCAGTACTTC.

This clonotype was detected only a few times. The chain carries TRBV20-1 and TRBJ2-5, with a possible D match to TRBD2 (6 bases). Trimming stripped 5 bases from V and 6 bases from J, with 22 bases between. Per the germline V gene, CDR1 is DFQATT and CDR2 is SNEGSKA (reference sequence). The CDR3 runs 15 residues. The CDR3 DNA is TGCAGTGCTCCCCAGGAGGGGACCTCAAAAAAGACCCAGTACTTC. It translates to CSAPQEGTSKKTQYF.

Ten or more counts support this clonotype. The CDR3 loop is CASSSTAGPNYGYTF. In DNA form, the CDR3 reads TGTGCCAGCAGCTCGACAGCCGGCCCTAACTATGGCTACACCTTC. The chain uses TRBV7-9 and TRBJ1-2; tentative D call: TRBD1 (5 bases). V gave up 4 bases and J gave up 0 bases, with 12 bases separating them. CDR3 length equals 15 residues. CDR1 and CDR2 (germline): SEHNR, FQNEAQ (reference sequence).

J is TRBJ1-2 and V is TRBV20-1; D gene ambiguous. CDR1 DFQATT and CDR2 SNEGSKA come from the germline V gene (reference sequence). There are 13 residues in the CDR3. Trimming took 0 bases from V and 5 from J, leaving 10 bases between them. CDR3 in DNA: TGCAGTGCTAGAGACAACGTGGCTTATGGCTACACCTTC. This codes for CSARDNVAYGYTF.

This clonotype was seen a few times. The rearrangement joins TRBV6-5 to TRBJ1-5, with a weak D call TRBD1 (5 bases). The V gene's germline CDR1 is MNHEY and CDR2 SVGAGI. The CDR3 contains 18 residues. V was shortened by 0 bases and J by 1 base, with 16 bases between the two germline ends. The CDR3 DNA reads as TGTGCCAGCAGTTACTCAGCCAGGGATTGGGCGAGCAATCAGCCCCAGCATTTT. This translates into CASSYSARDWASNQPQHF.

This clonotype was seen ten or more times. V is TRBV27 and J is TRBJ1-5, with D hard to call. Trimming removed 5 bases at V and 8 bases at J, with 13 bases between. The CDR3 extends over 13 amino acids. In germline, CDR1 is MNHEY, CDR2 SMNVEV (reference sequence). This chain's CDR3 is CASSPRAFEPQHF. The CDR3 nucleotides read TGTGCCAGCAGTCCACGGGCTTTTGAGCCCCAGCATTTT.

V and J are TRBV4-1 and TRBJ2-1; D may be TRBD1 (6 bases). CDR3 length: 15 amino acids. V was cut by 1 base and J by 11 bases, with 18 bases left in between. CDR1 and CDR2 (germline): MGHRA, YSYEKL. As DNA, the CDR3 is TGCGCCAGCAGCCAAGGAACAGGGTTAGCCTGGAAGCAGTTCTTC. Protein product: CASSQGTGLAWKQFF.

This clonotype was observed a few times. This sequence joins TRBV7-8 and TRBJ1-5; D possibly corresponds to TRBD1 (6 bases). The germline V and J ends were trimmed by 6 bases and 0 bases, with 18 bases remaining between them. The CDR3 extends over 17 amino acids. Germline CDR1 is SGHVS and CDR2 is FQNEAQ. The DNA of the CDR3 is TGTGCCAGCAGTCCAGAGACAGGTCTTCATAGCAATCAGCCCCAGCATTTT. Translating gives CASSPETGLHSNQPQHF.

This clonotype was recorded a few times. This chain joins TRBV20-1 and TRBJ2-1, with D possibly matching TRBD1 (6 bases). Germline assignment: CDR1 DFQATT and CDR2 SNEGSKA (reference sequence). The CDR3 is 15 residues long. Between the trimmed V and J ends, which lost 1 base and 1 base, there was a span of 11 bases. The chain's CDR3 is CSARGGPGSYNEQFF. In nucleotides, the CDR3 is TGCAGTGCTAGAGGGGGGCCGGGGTCCTACAATGAGCAGTTCTTC.

This chain joins TRBV25-1 and TRBJ1-2; D is ambiguous. This CDR3 has 14 residues. The germline V gene encodes CDR1 MGHDK and CDR2 SYGVNS. Trimming removed 5 bases at V and 0 bases at J, with 10 bases between. The CDR3 is CASSSRTSNYGYTF. DNA for the CDR3: TGTGCCAGCAGTTCCAGGACTTCTAACTATGGCTACACCTTC.

The chain links TRBV6-5 to TRBJ2-3; a weak D match, TRBD1 (6 bases). In germline, CDR1 is MNHEY, CDR2 SVGAGI. V lost 0 bases, J lost 7 bases, and 11 bases lay in between. This CDR3 spans 14 amino acids. CDR3 bases: TGTGCCAGCAGTTACTCCCGGGGACAACATACGCAGTATTTT. Translation: CASSYSRGQHTQYF.

This clonotype appeared many times. This sequence joins TRBV7-8 and TRBJ2-3, with TRBD1 as a possible D gene (6 bases). The CDR3 is 13 amino acids. Trimming pared 11 bases from V and 4 bases from J, leaving 16 bases between. Germline CDR1 is SGHVS and CDR2 is FQNEAQ. The CDR3 is CAGAQGSADTQYF. For the CDR3, the DNA is TGTGCCGGAGCACAGGGATCTGCAGATACGCAGTATTTT.

The chain links TRBV7-2 to TRBJ1-4, with 10 bases lining up with TRBD1. The trim removed 1 base at V and 8 bases at J, leaving 1 base unmatched. The CDR3 runs to 14 residues. Germline CDR1 SGHTA, CDR2 FQGNSA. The CDR3 sequence: CASSLVDRGEKLFF. CDR3 coding DNA: TGTGCCAGCAGCTTAGTGGACAGGGGGGAAAAACTGTTTTTT.

Only a few counts were recorded for this clonotype. DNA for the CDR3: TGTGCCACCAGCACACGGACGGGAAACTATGGCTACACCTTC. Translation: CATSTRTGNYGYTF. The rearrangement uses TRBV15 and TRBJ1-2; no definite D call. The CDR3 is made up of 14 amino acids. Germline assignment: CDR1 LNHNV and CDR2 YYDKDF (reference sequence). Trimming shortened V by 4 bases and J by 2 bases, and 11 bases separated the two germline ends.

The CDR3 DNA is TGTGCCAGCAATTCACAGGGGCCATCACAGCCCCAGCATTTT. Translated: CASNSQGPSQPQHF. This chain uses TRBV2 with TRBJ1-5; 7 bases align to TRBD1. Germline V gives CDR1 SNHLY, CDR2 FYNNEI. The V segment lost 7 bases and the J segment 7 bases; nucleotides outside the gene matches: 10. The CDR3 has 14 residues. Drawing the rest from reference TRBV2 and TRBJ1-5, the complete variable domain is EPEVTQTPSHQVTQMGQEVILRCVPISNHLYFYWYRQILGQKVEFLVSFYNNEISEKSEIFDDQFSVERPDGSNFTLKIRSTKLEDSAMYFCASNSQGPSQPQHFGDGTRLSIL.

The sample holds many counts of this clonotype. This chain connects TRBV7-2 to TRBJ2-5; D is ambiguous. The CDR3 is 14 amino acids. The germline V and J ends were trimmed by 4 bases and 2 bases, with 11 bases remaining between them. Germline-derived CDR1 and CDR2 are SGHTA and FQGNSA. Here the CDR3 reads CASSSSGLQETQYF. The CDR3, as DNA: TGTGCCAGCAGCTCCTCAGGTCTTCAAGAGACCCAGTACTTC.

This clonotype showed up many times. The chain uses TRBV27 and TRBJ2-2; D is undetermined. Germline V gives CDR1 MNHEY, CDR2 SMNVEV (reference sequence). Trimming took off 1 base at V and 6 bases at J, with 15 bases between the two ends. This CDR3 region has 16 residues. CDR3 sequence (DNA): TGTGCCAGCAGTTTATTTACGGATGTGATAGCCGGGGAGCTGTTTTTT. This encodes CASSLFTDVIAGELFF.

This clonotype has just a few counts. The chain carries TRBV20-1 and TRBJ2-3; the D gene is possibly TRBD2 (6 bases). CDR3 size: 12 residues. Trimming took 2 bases from V and 4 from J, leaving 7 bases between them. Germline loops: CDR1 DFQATT, CDR2 SNEGSKA (reference sequence). CDR3 sequence (DNA): TGCAGTGCTAGATGGGGGGCAGATACGCAGTATTTT. Encoded protein: CSARWGADTQYF.

The chain links TRBV10-3 to TRBJ2-3; D remains ambiguous. Trimming stripped 6 bases from V and 3 bases from J, with 7 bases between. The germline CDR1 and CDR2 sequences are ENHRY and SYGVKD. The CDR3 covers 12 residues. The CDR3 nucleotides read TGTGCCATCAGCTCCTCTACAGATACGCAGTATTTT. Its protein product is CAISSSTDTQYF.